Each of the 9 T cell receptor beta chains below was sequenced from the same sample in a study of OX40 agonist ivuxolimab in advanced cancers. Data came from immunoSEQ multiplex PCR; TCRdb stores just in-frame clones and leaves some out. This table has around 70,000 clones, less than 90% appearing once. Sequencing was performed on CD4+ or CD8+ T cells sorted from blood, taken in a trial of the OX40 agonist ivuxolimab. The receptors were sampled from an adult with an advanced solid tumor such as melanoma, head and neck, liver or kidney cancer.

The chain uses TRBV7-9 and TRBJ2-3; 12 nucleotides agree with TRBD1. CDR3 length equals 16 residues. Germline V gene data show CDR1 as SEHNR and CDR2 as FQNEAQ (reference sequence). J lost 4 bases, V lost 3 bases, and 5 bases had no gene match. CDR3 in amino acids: CASSFWGTGGADTQYF. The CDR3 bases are TGTGCCAGCAGCTTTTGGGGGACAGGGGGCGCAGATACGCAGTATTTT.

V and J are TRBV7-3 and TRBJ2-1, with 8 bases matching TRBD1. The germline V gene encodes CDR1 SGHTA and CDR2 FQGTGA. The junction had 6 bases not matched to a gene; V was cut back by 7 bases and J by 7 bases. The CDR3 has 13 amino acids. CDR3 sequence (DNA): TGTGCCAGCACACAGGGGGTCGGAAATGAGCAGTTCTTC. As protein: CASTQGVGNEQFF.

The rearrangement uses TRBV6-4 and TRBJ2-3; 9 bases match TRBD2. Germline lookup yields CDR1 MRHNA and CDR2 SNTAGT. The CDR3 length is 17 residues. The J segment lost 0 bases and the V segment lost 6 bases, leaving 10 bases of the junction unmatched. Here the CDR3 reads CASSLGSSGDSTDTQYF. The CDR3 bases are TGTGCCAGCAGCCTCGGCTCTAGCGGGGATAGCACAGATACGCAGTATTTT.

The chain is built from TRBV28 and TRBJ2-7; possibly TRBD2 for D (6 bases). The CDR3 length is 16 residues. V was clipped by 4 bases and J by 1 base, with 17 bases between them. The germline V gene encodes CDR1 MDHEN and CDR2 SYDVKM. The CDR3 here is CASSSPTRGPSYEQYF. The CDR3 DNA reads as TGTGCCAGCAGTTCGCCGACTAGAGGTCCTTCCTACGAGCAGTACTTC.

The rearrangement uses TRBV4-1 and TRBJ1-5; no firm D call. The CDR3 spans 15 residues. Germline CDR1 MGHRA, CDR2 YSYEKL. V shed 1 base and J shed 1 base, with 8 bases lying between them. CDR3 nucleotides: TGCGCCAGCAGCCAAGGAGAAGGGAGCAATCAGCCCCAGCATTTT. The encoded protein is CASSQGEGSNQPQHF.

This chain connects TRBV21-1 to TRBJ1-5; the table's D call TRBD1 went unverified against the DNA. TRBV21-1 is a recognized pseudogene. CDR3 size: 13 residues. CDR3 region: CASSGTENQPQHF. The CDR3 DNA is TGTGCCAGCTCCGGGACAGAGAATCAGCCCCAGCATTTT.

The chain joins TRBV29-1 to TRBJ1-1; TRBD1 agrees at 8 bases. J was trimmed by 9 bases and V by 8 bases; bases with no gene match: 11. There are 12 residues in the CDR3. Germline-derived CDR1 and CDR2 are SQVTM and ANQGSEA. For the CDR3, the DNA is TGCAGCTGCCGGCACAGGGGGTATCAAGCTTTCTTT. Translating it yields CSCRHRGYQAFF.

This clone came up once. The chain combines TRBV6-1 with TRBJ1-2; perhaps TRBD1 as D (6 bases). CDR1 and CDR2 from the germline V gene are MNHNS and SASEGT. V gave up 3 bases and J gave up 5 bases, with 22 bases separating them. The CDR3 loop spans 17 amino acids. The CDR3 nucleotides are TGTGCCAGCAGTGAGGTTATTACGAGGGGGTCTCGGTATGGCTACACCTTC. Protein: CASSEVITRGSRYGYTF.

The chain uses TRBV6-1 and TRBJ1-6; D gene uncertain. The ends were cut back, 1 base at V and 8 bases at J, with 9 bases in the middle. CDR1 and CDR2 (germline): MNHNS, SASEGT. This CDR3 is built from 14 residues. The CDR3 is CASSEVVTYSPLHF. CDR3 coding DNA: TGTGCCAGCAGTGAAGTGGTTACTTATTCACCCCTCCACTTT.